Sequencing of this TCR beta chain was carried out in a study of CD8 T cells in Susac syndrome. TEMRA cells were FACS-enriched and CD8+ and CD4+ T cells negatively isolated. An amount of RNA that ranged from roughly 0.5 to 1 ug was reverse transcribed with random hexamers. TCRdb re-derived calls from the immunoSEQ multiplex PCR reads in MiXCR, one entry per CDR3 protein. The sample lists some 160,000 distinct CDR3 sequences, 85% to 95% occurring once. This receptor was identified in a human donor with multiple sclerosis. What was sequenced was CD8+ T cells from PBMCs.

The CDR3 sequence: CATSFHSPWERTQYF. CDR3 nucleotides: TGTGCCACCAGCTTCCACAGTCCCTGGGAGCGGACGCAGTATTTT. The chain has TRBV15 and TRBJ2-3, with D maybe TRBD2 (5 bases). Germline loops: CDR1 LNHNV, CDR2 YYDKDF (reference sequence). Trimming took 5 bases from V and 9 from J, leaving 21 bases between them. This CDR3 region has 15 residues.